In its sample, the clone carrying this TCR beta chain was seen a few times. This entry is derived from a study of T-cell reconstitution after alpha-beta-depleted transplantation in children. The library targeted TCRbeta and was prepared with unique molecular identifiers. TCRdb reprocessed the PCR reads via MiXCR and lists one record per CDR3 protein. The table lists hundreds of thousands of distinct CDR3 sequences, roughly 17% of them singletons. The CDR3 consists of 15 residues. In germline, CDR1 is SEHNR, CDR2 FQNEAQ (reference sequence). The ends were cut back, 2 bases at V and 0 bases at J, with 11 bases in the middle.

V and J are TRBV7-9 and TRBJ2-7; TRBD1 might be the D (5 bases). The TCR was taken from a human donor who donated a stem cell graft to a child with acute myeloid leukemia. This material consisted of PBMCs from the stem cell graft donor, taken from the stem cell graft. For the CDR3, the DNA is TGTGCCAGCAGCTTACGCGACAGAAACTCCTACGAGCAGTACTTC. Translation gives CASSLRDRNSYEQYF.